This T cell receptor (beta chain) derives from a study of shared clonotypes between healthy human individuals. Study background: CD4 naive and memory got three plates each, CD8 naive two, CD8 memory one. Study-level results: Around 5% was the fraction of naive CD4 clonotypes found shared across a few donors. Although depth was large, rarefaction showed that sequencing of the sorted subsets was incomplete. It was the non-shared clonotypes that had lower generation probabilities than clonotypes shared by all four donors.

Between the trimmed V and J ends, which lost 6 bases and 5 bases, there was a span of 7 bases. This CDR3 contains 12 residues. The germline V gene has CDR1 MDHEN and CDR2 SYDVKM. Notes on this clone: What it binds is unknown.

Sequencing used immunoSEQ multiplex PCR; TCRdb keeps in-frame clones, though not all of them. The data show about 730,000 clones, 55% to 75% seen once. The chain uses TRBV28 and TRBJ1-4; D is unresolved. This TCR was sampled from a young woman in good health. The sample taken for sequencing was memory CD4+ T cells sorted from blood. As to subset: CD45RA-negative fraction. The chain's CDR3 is CASRLLNEKLFF. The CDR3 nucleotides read TGTGCCAGCAGACTATTGAATGAAAAACTGTTTTTT.